What follows are 13 T cell receptor beta chains derived from one specimen sequenced in a study of technical replicates of blood from a handful of donors. Profiling relied on immunoSEQ multiplex PCR, and the TCRdb table lists in-frame clones only, not all of them. The data show approximately 100,000 clones, around 96% seen once. Sequencing was carried out using T cells isolated from PBMCs. These receptor sequences come from a human donor in good health.

The chain uses TRBV18 and TRBJ2-2; D is possibly TRBD1 (5 bases). Per germline, CDR1 KGHSH and CDR2 LQKENI. The CDR3 length is 14 residues. Trimming removed 4 bases from V and 4 bases from J, with 10 bases in between. CDR3 in amino acids: CASSRGQSTGELFF. As DNA, the CDR3 is TGTGCCAGCTCACGGGGCCAGAGCACCGGGGAGCTGTTTTTT.

The chain joins TRBV5-1 to TRBJ2-2; D possibly corresponds to TRBD1 (6 bases). The germline gives CDR1 SGHRS, CDR2 YFSETQ. CDR3 length equals 13 residues. Trimming took 4 bases from V and 5 from J, leaving 9 bases between them. As DNA, the CDR3 is TGCGCCAGCAGCGTCGGGACAACCGGGGAGCTGTTTTTT. Its protein product is CASSVGTTGELFF.

The chain employs TRBV28 and TRBJ2-4; the D gene is possibly TRBD2 (6 bases). The V gene's germline CDR1 is MDHEN and CDR2 SYDVKM. CDR3 length: 15 residues. Trimming left V 3 bases short and J 0 bases short, with 9 bases between. For the CDR3, the DNA is TGTGCCAGCAGTTTTCTGGGACTAGCCAAAAACATTCAGTACTTC. Translating gives CASSFLGLAKNIQYF.

The CDR3 sequence is CASQAGVVTGELFF. In DNA form, the CDR3 reads TGTGCCAGTCAAGCGGGGGTGGTCACCGGGGAGCTGTTTTTT. J is TRBJ2-2 and V is TRBV19; 8 nucleotides agree with TRBD2. CDR1 is LNHDA, CDR2 SQIVND, per germline (reference sequence). With V trimmed by 8 bases and J by 4 bases, 6 bases remained unmatched. CDR3 size: 14 residues.

This rearrangement joins TRBV10-2 to TRBJ2-1; 8 bases are shared with TRBD2. With V trimmed by 3 bases and J by 4 bases, 5 bases remained unmatched. CDR3 length: 15 amino acids. Germline V lookup: CDR1 WSHSY, CDR2 SAAADI. The CDR3 DNA sequence: TGCGCCAGCAGTGAAGGCCTAGCGGGTTACAATGAGCAGTTCTTC. Protein product: CASSEGLAGYNEQFF.

This chain uses TRBV2 with TRBJ1-1, with D perhaps TRBD1 (5 bases). The germline gives CDR1 SNHLY, CDR2 FYNNEI. The V end lost 11 bases, the J end lost 6 bases, and 19 bases lay between the germline ends. The CDR3 totals 13 residues. The CDR3, as DNA: TGTGCCGGCCCGAGGCCCAGGGCGGCTGAAGCTTTCTTT. The encoded protein is CAGPRPRAAEAFF.

In DNA, the CDR3 is TGTGCCAGCAGCTTGGGTGGCCGCGGAGGGGGAAACACCATATATTTT. Its translation: CASSLGGRGGGNTIYF. The J gene is TRBJ1-3, the V gene TRBV5-4, with D unresolved. In germline, CDR1 is SGHNT, CDR2 YYREEE (reference sequence). V was trimmed by 0 bases and J by 4 bases, leaving 14 bases between them. The CDR3 is 16 amino acids.

This clone has only one observation. The chain employs TRBV14 and TRBJ2-7, with no clear D. The V end lost 6 bases, the J end lost 6 bases, and 6 bases lay between the germline ends. The CDR3 totals 10 residues. CDR1 and CDR2 from the germline V gene are SGHDN and FVKESK. Written as DNA, the CDR3 is TGTGCCAGCAGATCTTGCGAGCAGTACTTC. Amino acids: CASRSCEQYF.

This chain connects TRBV5-4 to TRBJ2-7; possibly TRBD2 for D (6 bases). Looked up from germline, CDR1 is SGHNT and CDR2 is YYREEE (reference sequence). Trimming stripped 0 bases from V and 3 bases from J, with 10 bases between. The CDR3 has 14 amino acids. CDR3 residues: CASSLGAGGYEQYF. Here the CDR3 DNA reads TGTGCCAGCAGCTTGGGAGCCGGGGGCTACGAGCAGTACTTC.

The chain recombines TRBV27 with TRBJ2-1; 8 bases align to TRBD1. Germline-derived CDR1 and CDR2 are MNHEY and SMNVEV (reference sequence). J was trimmed by 1 base and V by 1 base; bases with no gene match: 9. CDR3 size: 18 residues. This CDR3 is CASSLLSGGYASYNEQFF. CDR3 nucleotide sequence: TGTGCCAGCAGTTTATTGTCAGGGGGCTACGCTTCCTACAATGAGCAGTTCTTC.

The chain combines TRBV4-1 with TRBJ2-3; D is unresolved. Trimming left V 1 base short and J 4 bases short, with 9 bases between. From germline, CDR1 is MGHRA and CDR2 YSYEKL. This CDR3 is 14 amino acids long. Written as DNA, the CDR3 is TGCGCCAGCAGCCAAGCCCCTAGTGCAGATACGCAGTATTTT. Amino acid sequence: CASSQAPSADTQYF.

J is TRBJ1-1 and V is TRBV6-4; 7 bases map to TRBD1. With V trimmed by 8 bases and J by 0 bases, 9 bases remained unmatched. Germline CDR1 is MRHNA and CDR2 is SNTAGT. CDR3 length: 15 residues. The CDR3 DNA is TGTGCCAGCTCCCCACAGGGGACGTTGAACACTGAAGCTTTCTTT. Protein sequence: CASSPQGTLNTEAFF.

The chain joins TRBV25-1 to TRBJ2-1; D unresolved. Trimming shortened V by 2 bases and J by 4 bases, and 3 bases separated the two germline ends. The CDR3 is made up of 12 amino acids. Germline lookup yields CDR1 MGHDK and CDR2 SYGVNS. CDR3 in amino acids: CASSERYNEQFF. CDR3 nucleotides: TGTGCCAGCAGTGAACGTTACAATGAGCAGTTCTTC.